The 5 T cell receptor beta chains listed next were all sequenced from one sample in a study of T cell clonality in common variable immunodeficiency. The assay was immunoSEQ multiplex PCR, and TCRdb's table has in-frame clones only and misses some. Recorded here are about 52,000 clones, none singletons. The source material was peripheral blood mononuclear cells. Receptors were obtained from a person aged 18 to 75 in good health.

This clone was seen many times. The sequence runs out 3 residues before the end of the CDR3; the remainder is reconstructed from the germline J gene. The V call is TRBV7-9, the J call TRBJ1-2; possible D gene TRBD1, 6 bases. The germline V and J ends were trimmed by 1 base and 2 bases, with 8 bases remaining between them. The CDR3 consists of 14 residues. The germline V gene has CDR1 SEHNR and CDR2 FQNEAQ (reference sequence). CDR3 region: CASSLVGQNYGYTF. The covered CDR3 bases are TGTGCCAGCAGCTTAGTCGGACAGAACTATGGC.

To note about this clone: The CDR3 goes on 3 residues after the read ends, and that part is filled in from the germline J gene. V usage is TRBV11-2 and J usage is TRBJ2-7, with 8 nucleotides matching TRBD2. V trimming: 5 bases; J trimming: 6 bases; junction bases outside the gene matches: 6. Germline V CDR1 and CDR2: SGHAT, FQNNGV. The CDR3 consists of 13 residues. The CDR3 bases that were read are TGTGCCAGCAGCCCCGGACTAGCTGTCGAG. Amino acid sequence: CASSPGLAVE. The whole CDR3 protein is CASSPGLAVEQYF.

This clone has just a few counts. The read finishes 3 residues shy of the CDR3 end, and the germline J gene is used to complete it. The rearrangement joins TRBV7-8 to TRBJ2-5; 7 bases align to TRBD2. The CDR3 is 16 residues long. Trimming removed 6 bases from V and 4 bases from J; junction bases left unmatched: 14. From germline, CDR1 is SGHVS and CDR2 FQNEAQ. This chain's CDR3 is CASRPSRGGSGETQYF. The part of the CDR3 DNA that was read is TGTGCCAGCAGGCCTTCGCGGGGCGGGAGTGGAGAGACC.

This clone was recorded many times. The read ends 3 residues shy of where the CDR3 ends; the end is completed using the germline J gene. The chain links TRBV19 to TRBJ1-1, with D possibly being TRBD1 (5 bases). The ends were cut back, 3 bases at V and 4 bases at J, with 21 bases in the middle. Per the germline V gene, CDR1 is LNHDA and CDR2 is SQIVND (reference sequence). This CDR3 comprises 17 residues. The sequenced part of the CDR3 DNA is TGTGCCAGTAGTATCGGGTATGGTGTCAGGGTGGCCACTGAA. Amino acids: CASSIGYGVRVATE. In full, the CDR3 reads CASSIGYGVRVATEAFF. Full variable domain (outside the CDR3, taken from reference TRBV19 and TRBJ1-1): DGGITQSPKYLFRKEGQNVTLSCEQNLNHDAMYWYRQDPGQGLRLIYYSQIVNDFQKGDIAEGYSVSREKKESFPLTVTSAQKNPTAFYLCASSIGYGVRVATEAFFGQGTRLTVV.

In this sample, this clone turned up many times. CDR3 amino acids: CSERTGSSYNEQFF. The sequenced part of the CDR3 DNA is TGCAGCGAGAGGACAGGGAGCTCCTACAATGAG. The gene calls are TRBV29-1 and TRBJ2-1; 8 positions agree with TRBD1. The CDR3 end lies 3 residues beyond the end of the read and is filled in from the germline J gene. The CDR3 length is 14 residues. Unmatched junction bases numbered 5, after V lost 7 bases and J lost 0 bases. The V gene's germline CDR1 is SQVTM and CDR2 ANQGSEA.